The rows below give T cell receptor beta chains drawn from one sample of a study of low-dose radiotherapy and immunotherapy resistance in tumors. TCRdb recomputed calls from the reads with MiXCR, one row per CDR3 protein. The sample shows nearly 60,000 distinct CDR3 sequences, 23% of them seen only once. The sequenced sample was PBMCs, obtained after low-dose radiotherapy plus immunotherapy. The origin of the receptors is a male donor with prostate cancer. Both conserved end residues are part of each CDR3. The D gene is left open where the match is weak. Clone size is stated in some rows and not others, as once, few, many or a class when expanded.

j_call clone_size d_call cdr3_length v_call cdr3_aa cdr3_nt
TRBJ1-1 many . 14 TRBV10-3 CALRQDRENTEAFF TGTGCCCTAAGACAGGACAGAGAGAACACTGAAGCTTTCTTT
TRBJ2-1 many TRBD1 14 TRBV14 CASSQVEGAGEQFF TGTGCCAGCAGCCAAGTAGAGGGGGCGGGCGAGCAGTTCTTC
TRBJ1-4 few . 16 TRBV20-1 CSANPRPGASEKLFFF .
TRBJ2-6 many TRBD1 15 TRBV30 CAWGTGLSGANVLTF TGTGCCTGGGGGACAGGTCTCTCTGGGGCCAACGTCCTGACTTTC
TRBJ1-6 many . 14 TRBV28 CASRKNERNSPLHF TGTGCCAGCAGAAAGAACGAGAGGAATTCACCCCTCCACTTT
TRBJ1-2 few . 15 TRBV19 CASIPPGVKGYGYTF TGTGCCAGTATCCCACCCGGGGTAAAAGGCTATGGCTACACCTTC
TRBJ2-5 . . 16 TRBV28 CASSPGGRSVAETQYF TGTGCCAGCTCGCCCGGGGGGCGGTCAGTTGCAGAGACCCAGTACTTC
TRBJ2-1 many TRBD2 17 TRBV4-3 CASSHGSPSGRNNEQFF TGCGCCAGCAGCCATGGGTCCCCTAGCGGACGGAACAATGAGCAGTTCTTC
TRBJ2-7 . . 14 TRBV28 CASSLSGSEAEQYF TGTGCCAGCAGTTTAAGTGGGAGCGAGGCCGAGCAGTACTTC
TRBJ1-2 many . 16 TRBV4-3 CASSQEFGTPIYGYTF TGCGCCAGCAGCCAAGAGTTCGGAACTCCCATCTATGGCTACACCTTC
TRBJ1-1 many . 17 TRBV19 CASSTPGAGSSLTEAFF TGTGCCAGTAGTACCCCGGGGGCAGGTAGTTCGCTCACTGAAGCTTTCTTT
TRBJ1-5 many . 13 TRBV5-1 CASSLAPDQPQHF TGCGCCAGCAGCTTGGCCCCGGATCAGCCCCAGCATTTT
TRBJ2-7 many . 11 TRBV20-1 CSALRPGQVNF TGCAGTGCTCTCAGACCCGGGCAGGTGAATTTC
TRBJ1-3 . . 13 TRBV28 CASSFSGLNTIYF TGTGCCAGCAGTTTCAGTGGGTTAAACACCATATATTTT
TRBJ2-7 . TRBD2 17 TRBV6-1 CASSGGGTSGGAYEQYF TGTGCCAGCAGTGGGGGTGGGACTAGCGGGGGGGCCTACGAGCAGTACTTC
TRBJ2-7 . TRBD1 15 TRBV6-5 CASSYASGGRYEQYF TGTGCCAGCAGTTACGCCTCAGGGGGCAGATACGAGCAGTACTTC
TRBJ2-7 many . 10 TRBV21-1 CASSNYEQYF TGTGCCAGCAGCAACTACGAGCAGTACTTC
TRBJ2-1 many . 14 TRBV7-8 CASSFGRQINEQFF TGTGCCAGCAGCTTTGGGAGACAGATAAATGAGCAGTTCTTC
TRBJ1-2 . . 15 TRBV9 CASSPLTEGMGGYTF TGTGCCAGCAGCCCCCTGACAGAGGGGATGGGCGGCTACACCTTC
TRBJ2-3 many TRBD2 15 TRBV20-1 CSASTSGRAPDTQYF TGCAGTGCTAGTACTAGCGGGAGGGCCCCAGATACGCAGTATTTT
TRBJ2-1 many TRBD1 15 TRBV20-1 CSAPAGTGVYNEQFF TGCAGTGCTCCTGCCGGGACAGGGGTCTACAATGAGCAGTTCTTC
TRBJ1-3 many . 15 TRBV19 CASTLEGTRGNTIYF TGTGCCAGTACCCTGGAAGGAACTCGAGGAAACACCATATATTTT
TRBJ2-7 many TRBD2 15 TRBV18 CASSPGLALSYEQYF TGTGCCAGCTCACCGGGACTAGCGCTCTCCTACGAGCAGTACTTC
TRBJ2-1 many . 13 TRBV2 CASLAGAGNEQFF TGTGCCAGCCTCGCGGGGGCCGGCAATGAGCAGTTCTTC
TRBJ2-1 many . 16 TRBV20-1 CSARGQPPNLYNEQFF TGCAGTGCTAGAGGTCAGCCTCCCAATCTGTACAATGAGCAGTTCTTC
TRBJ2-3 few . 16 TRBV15 CATSRDRRGLTDTQYF TGTGCCACCAGCAGAGATAGGAGGGGCCTCACAGATACGCAGTATTTT
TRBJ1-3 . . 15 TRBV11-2 CASSVAQAAGVTIYF TGTGCCAGCAGCGTAGCGCAGGCTGCTGGAGTCACCATATATTTT
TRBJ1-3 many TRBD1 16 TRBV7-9 CASSPQTGKNGNTIYF TGTGCCAGCAGCCCGCAGACAGGGAAAAATGGAAACACCATATATTTT
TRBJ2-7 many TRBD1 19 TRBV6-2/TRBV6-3 CASSYPNPPDRAPLYEQYF TGTGCCAGCAGTTACCCAAACCCGCCGGACAGGGCGCCCCTCTACGAGCAGTACTTC
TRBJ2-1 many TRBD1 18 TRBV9 CASSVVPPGQGLPNEQFF TGTGCCAGCAGCGTAGTCCCGCCGGGACAGGGACTACCCAATGAGCAGTTCTTC
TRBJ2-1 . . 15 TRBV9 CASSVGRGSYNEQFF TGTGCCAGCAGCGTCGGGCGGGGATCCTACAATGAGCAGTTCTTC
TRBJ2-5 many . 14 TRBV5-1 CASSLGAGAETQYF TGCGCCAGCAGCTTGGGGGCGGGGGCAGAGACCCAGTACTTC
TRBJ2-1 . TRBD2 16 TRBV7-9 CASSSAGTSVHNEQFF TGTGCCAGCAGTTCGGCCGGGACTAGCGTACACAATGAGCAGTTCTTC
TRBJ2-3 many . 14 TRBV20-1 CSASAAGGTDTQYF TGCAGTGCTAGTGCGGCAGGGGGCACAGATACGCAGTATTTT
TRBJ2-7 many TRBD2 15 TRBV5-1 CASSLAGTSGYEQYF TGCGCCAGCAGCTTGGCCGGGACTAGCGGGTACGAGCAGTACTTC
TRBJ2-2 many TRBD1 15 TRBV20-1 CSARNPGQGPGELFF TGCAGTGCTAGGAACCCGGGACAGGGGCCCGGGGAGCTGTTTTTT
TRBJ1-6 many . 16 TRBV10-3 CAISPVSAAGDSPLHF TGTGCCATCAGCCCAGTCTCGGCAGCTGGGGATTCACCCCTCCACTTT
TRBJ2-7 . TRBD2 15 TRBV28 CASSPERESSYEQYF TGTGCCAGCAGCCCCGAGCGGGAGAGCTCCTACGAGCAGTACTTC
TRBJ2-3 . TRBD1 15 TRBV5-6 CASTFSTGPRDTQYF TGTGCCAGCACCTTTTCGACAGGGCCAAGGGATACGCAGTATTTT
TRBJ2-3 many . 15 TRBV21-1 CASSQSVKTTDTQYF TGTGCCAGCAGCCAATCAGTAAAAACCACAGATACGCAGTATTTT
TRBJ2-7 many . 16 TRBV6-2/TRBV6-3 CASSPDPSRATYEQYF TGTGCCAGCAGTCCCGATCCGAGCCGGGCGACCTACGAGCAGTACTTC
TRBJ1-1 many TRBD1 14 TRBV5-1 CASSPYDRGTEAFF TGCGCCAGCAGCCCGTATGACAGGGGCACTGAAGCTTTCTTT
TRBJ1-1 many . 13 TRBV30 CAWTDLDPTEAFF TGTGCCTGGACCGATTTAGACCCCACTGAAGCTTTCTTT
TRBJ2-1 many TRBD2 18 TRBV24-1 CATSDRGRRGGRTNEQFF TGTGCCACCAGTGATCGCGGTCGTCGTGGCGGGAGGACGAATGAGCAGTTCTTC
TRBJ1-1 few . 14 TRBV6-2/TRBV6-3 CASSYSRTNTEAFF TGTGCCAGCAGTTACTCGAGAACAAACACTGAAGCTTTCTTT
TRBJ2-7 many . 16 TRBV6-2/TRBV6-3 CASSRVGGPRPYEQYF TGTGCCAGCAGCCGCGTCGGCGGGCCTCGGCCCTACGAGCAGTACTTC
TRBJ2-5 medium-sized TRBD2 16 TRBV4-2 CASSPTSGQYQETQYF TGTGCCAGCAGCCCGACTAGCGGTCAGTACCAAGAGACCCAGTACTTC
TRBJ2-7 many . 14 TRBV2 CASRAGAEPYEQYF TGTGCCAGCAGAGCAGGGGCAGAACCCTACGAGCAGTACTTC
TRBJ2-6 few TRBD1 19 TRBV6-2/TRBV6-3 CASSPRTGTDLSGANVLTF TGTGCCAGCAGCCCGCGGACAGGCACCGACCTCTCTGGGGCCAACGTCCTGACTTTC
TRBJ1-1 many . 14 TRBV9 CASSRKGWDTEAFF TGTGCCAGCAGCAGAAAAGGGTGGGACACTGAAGCTTTCTTT
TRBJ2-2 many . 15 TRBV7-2 CASSLEGTSSGELFF TGTGCCAGCAGCTTAGAGGGGACATCGTCCGGGGAGCTGTTTTTT